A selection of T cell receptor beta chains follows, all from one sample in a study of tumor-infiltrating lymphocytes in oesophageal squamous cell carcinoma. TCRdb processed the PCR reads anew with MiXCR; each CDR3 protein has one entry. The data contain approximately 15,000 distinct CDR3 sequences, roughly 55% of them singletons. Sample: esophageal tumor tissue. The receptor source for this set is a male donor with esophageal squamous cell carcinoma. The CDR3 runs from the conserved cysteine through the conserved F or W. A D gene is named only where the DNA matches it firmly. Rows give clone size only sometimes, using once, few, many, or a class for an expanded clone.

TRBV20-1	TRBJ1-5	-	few	CSAELGRVNQPQHF	TGCAGTGCTGAGTTGGGCAGGGTAAATCAGCCCCAGCATTTT
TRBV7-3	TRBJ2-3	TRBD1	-	CASSPDRVKDTQYF	TGTGCCAGCAGCCCCGACAGGGTGAAAGATACGCAGTATTTT
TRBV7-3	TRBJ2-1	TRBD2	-	CASSLIGLAGANEQFF	TGTGCCAGCAGCTTAATCGGACTAGCGGGAGCCAATGAGCAGTTCTTC
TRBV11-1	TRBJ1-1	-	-	CASSPDRFPLNTEAFF	TGTGCCAGCAGTCCGGACCGGTTTCCTCTGAACACTGAAGCTTTCTTT
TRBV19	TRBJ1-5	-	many	CASSIGGVGQPQHF	TGTGCCAGTAGTATTGGGGGAGTAGGACAGCCCCAGCATTTT
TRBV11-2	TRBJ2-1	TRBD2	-	CASSLLPPGLAGGRGYNEQFF	TGTGCCAGCAGCTTACTACCCCCGGGACTAGCGGGGGGGAGGGGATACAATGAGCAGTTCTTC
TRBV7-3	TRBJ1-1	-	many	CASSLSGGMNTEAFF	TGTGCCAGCAGCTTAAGTGGGGGGATGAACACTGAAGCTTTCTTT
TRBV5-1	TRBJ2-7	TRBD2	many	CASSAPGLAVRHF	TGCGCCAGCAGCGCCCCGGGACTAGCGGTGCGGCACTTC
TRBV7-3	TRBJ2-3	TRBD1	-	CASSIQGAYTDTQYF	TGTGCCAGCAGCATACAGGGGGCCTACACAGATACGCAGTATTTT
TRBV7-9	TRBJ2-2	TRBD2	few	CASSFDTAGVTGELFF	TGTGCCAGCAGCTTCGACACAGCGGGAGTCACCGGGGAGCTGTTTTTT
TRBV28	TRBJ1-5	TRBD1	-	CASRTGGGDQPQHF	TGTGCCAGCAGGACAGGGGGCGGGGATCAGCCCCAGCATTTT
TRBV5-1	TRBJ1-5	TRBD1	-	CASSPRLNRGNQPQHF	TGCGCCAGCAGCCCGCGCCTCAACAGGGGAAATCAGCCCCAGCATTTT
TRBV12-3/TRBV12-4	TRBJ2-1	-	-	CASSRGASSYNEQFF	TGTGCCAGCAGTAGGGGAGCTAGCTCCTACAATGAGCAGTTCTTC
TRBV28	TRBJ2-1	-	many	CASSERPSYNEQFF	TGTGCCAGCAGTGAGAGGCCCTCCTACAATGAGCAGTTCTTC
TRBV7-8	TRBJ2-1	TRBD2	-	CASSNPHGLAGRRGDEQFF	TGTGCCAGCAGCAACCCCCACGGCCTAGCGGGACGGAGAGGGGATGAGCAGTTCTTC
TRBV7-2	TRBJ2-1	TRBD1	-	CASSTHRGRVTNEQFF	TGTGCCAGCAGCACACACAGGGGGCGCGTCACGAATGAGCAGTTCTTC
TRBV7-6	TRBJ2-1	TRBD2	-	CAKSRLAGYNEQFF	TGTGCCAAGTCGAGGCTAGCGGGGTACAATGAGCAGTTCTTC
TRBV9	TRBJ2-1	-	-	CASGGGGFYNEQFF	TGTGCCAGCGGAGGGGGGGGTTTCTACAATGAGCAGTTCTTC
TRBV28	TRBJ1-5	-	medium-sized	CASRGHANQPQHF	TGTGCCAGCAGGGGACACGCTAATCAGCCCCAGCATTTT
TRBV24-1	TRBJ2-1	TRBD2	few	CATSDFPPTTSGRAFHEQFF	TGTGCCACCAGTGATTTCCCCCCTACTACTAGCGGGAGGGCCTTCCATGAGCAGTTCTTC
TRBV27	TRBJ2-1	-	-	CASKVGGSVEQFF	TGTGCCAGCAAAGTTGGCGGATCCGTAGAGCAGTTCTTC
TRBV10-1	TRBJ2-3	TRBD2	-	CASTGLAGGTQYF	TGCGCCAGCACGGGACTAGCGGGAGGTACGCAGTATTTT
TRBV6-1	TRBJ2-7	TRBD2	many	CASSSSLAGAFEQYF	TGTGCCAGCAGTTCCTCACTAGCGGGAGCTTTCGAGCAGTACTTC
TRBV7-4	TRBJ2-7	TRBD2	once	CASSRISGGAHTQYF	TGTGCCAGCAGCCGTATTAGCGGGGGGGCACATACGCAGTACTTC
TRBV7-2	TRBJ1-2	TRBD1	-	CASSLDRGGGYTF	TGTGCCAGCAGCTTAGACAGGGGGGGGGGCTACACCTTC
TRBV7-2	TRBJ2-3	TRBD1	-	CASSSGQGRVDTQYF	TGTGCCAGCAGCTCGGGACAGGGAAGGGTAGATACGCAGTATTTT
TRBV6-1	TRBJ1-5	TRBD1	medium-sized	CASSLTGPNSNQPQHF	TGTGCCAGCAGTTTGACAGGGCCAAACAGCAATCAGCCCCAGCATTTT
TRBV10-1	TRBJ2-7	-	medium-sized	CASSESDKLYEQYF	TGCGCCAGCAGTGAGTCGGACAAGCTCTACGAGCAGTACTTC
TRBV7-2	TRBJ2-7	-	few	CASSLSLERRHEQYF	TGTGCCAGCAGCTTATCACTAGAGCGGCGGCATGAGCAGTACTTC
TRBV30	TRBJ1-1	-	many	CAWRRADTEAFF	TGTGCCTGGAGAAGGGCGGACACTGAAGCTTTCTTT
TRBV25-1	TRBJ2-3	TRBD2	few	CASSFGGGEADF	TGTGCCAGCAGTTTCGGCGGGGGGGAGGCAGATTTT
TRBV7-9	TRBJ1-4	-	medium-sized	CASSFGSAGGEKLFF	TGTGCCAGCAGCTTTGGGTCCGCGGGGGGTGAAAAACTGTTTTTT
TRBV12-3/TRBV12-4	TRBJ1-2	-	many	CASSLNYGYTF	TGTGCCAGCAGCCTTAACTATGGCTACACCTTC
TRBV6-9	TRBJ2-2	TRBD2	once	CASSYISSSGGNTGELFF	TGTGCCAGCAGTTACATAAGCTCTAGCGGGGGGAACACCGGGGAGCTGTTTTTT